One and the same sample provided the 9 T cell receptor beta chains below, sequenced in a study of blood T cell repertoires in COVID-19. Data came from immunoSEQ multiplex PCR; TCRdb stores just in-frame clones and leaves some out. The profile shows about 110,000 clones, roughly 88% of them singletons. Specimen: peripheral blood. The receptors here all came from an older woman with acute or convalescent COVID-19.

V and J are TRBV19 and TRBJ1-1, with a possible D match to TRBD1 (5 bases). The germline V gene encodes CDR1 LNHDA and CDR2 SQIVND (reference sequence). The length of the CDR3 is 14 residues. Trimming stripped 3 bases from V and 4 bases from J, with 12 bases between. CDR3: CASSMGVEGTEAFF. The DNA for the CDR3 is TGTGCCAGTAGTATGGGGGTGGAGGGCACTGAAGCTTTCTTT.

This CDR3 is CAWRLGLNTEAFF. DNA of the CDR3: TGTGCCTGGAGACTAGGTTTGAACACTGAAGCTTTCTTT. The chain links TRBV30 to TRBJ1-1; D remains unclear. The CDR3 has 13 residues. Germline lookup yields CDR1 GTSNPN and CDR2 SVGIG (reference sequence). The ends were cut back, 3 bases at V and 0 bases at J, with 8 bases in the middle.

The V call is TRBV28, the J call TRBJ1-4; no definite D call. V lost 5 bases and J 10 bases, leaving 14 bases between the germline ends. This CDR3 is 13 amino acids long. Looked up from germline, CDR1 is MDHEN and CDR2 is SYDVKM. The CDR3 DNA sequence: TGTGCCAGCAGTCCTACACCCAGGTTAAAACTGTTTTTT. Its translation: CASSPTPRLKLFF. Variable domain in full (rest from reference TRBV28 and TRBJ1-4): DVKVTQSSRYLVKRTGEKVFLECVQDMDHENMFWYRQDPGLGLRLIYFSYDVKMKEKGDIPEGYSVSREKKERFSLILESASTNQTSMYLCASSPTPRLKLFFGSGTQLSVL.

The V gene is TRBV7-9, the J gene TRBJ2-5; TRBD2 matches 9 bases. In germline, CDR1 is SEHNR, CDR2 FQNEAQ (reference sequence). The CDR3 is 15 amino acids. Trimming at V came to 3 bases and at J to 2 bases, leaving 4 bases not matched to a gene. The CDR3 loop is CASSLASGGQETQYF. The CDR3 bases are TGTGCCAGCAGCTTGGCAAGCGGGGGGCAAGAGACCCAGTACTTC.

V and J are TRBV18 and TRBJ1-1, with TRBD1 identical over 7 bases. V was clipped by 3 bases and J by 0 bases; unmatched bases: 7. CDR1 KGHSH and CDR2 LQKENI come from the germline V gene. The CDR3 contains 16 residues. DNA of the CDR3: TGTGCCAGCTCACCCGAGGGGACAGCCCTGAACACTGAAGCTTTCTTT. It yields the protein CASSPEGTALNTEAFF.

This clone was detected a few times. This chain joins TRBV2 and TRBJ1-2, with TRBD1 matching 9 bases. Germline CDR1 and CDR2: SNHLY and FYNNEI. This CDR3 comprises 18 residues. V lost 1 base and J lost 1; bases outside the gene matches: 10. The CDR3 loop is CASSEDGTGLSNNYGYTF. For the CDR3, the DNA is TGTGCCAGCAGTGAAGATGGGACAGGGTTATCAAATAACTATGGCTACACCTTC.

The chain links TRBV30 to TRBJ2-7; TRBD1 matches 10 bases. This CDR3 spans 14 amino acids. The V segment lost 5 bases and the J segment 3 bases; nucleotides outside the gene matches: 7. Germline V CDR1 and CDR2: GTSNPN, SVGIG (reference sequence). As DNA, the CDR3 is TGTGCCTGGGGGGGACAGGGGAGCATCTACGAGCAGTACTTC. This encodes CAWGGQGSIYEQYF. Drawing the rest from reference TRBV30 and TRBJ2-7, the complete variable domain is SQTIHQWPATLVQPVGSPLSLECTVEGTSNPNLYWYRQAAGRGLQLLFYSVGIGQISSEVPQNLSASRPQDRQFILSSKKLLLSDSGFYLCAWGGQGSIYEQYFGPGTRLTVT.

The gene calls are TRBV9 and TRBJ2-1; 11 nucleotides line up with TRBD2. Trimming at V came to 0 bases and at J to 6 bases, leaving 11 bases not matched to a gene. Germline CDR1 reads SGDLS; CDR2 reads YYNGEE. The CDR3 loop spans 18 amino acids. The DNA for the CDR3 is TGTGCCAGCAGCGTAGTATCACTAGCGGGAGTGATTGGCAATGAGCAGTTCTTC. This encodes CASSVVSLAGVIGNEQFF.

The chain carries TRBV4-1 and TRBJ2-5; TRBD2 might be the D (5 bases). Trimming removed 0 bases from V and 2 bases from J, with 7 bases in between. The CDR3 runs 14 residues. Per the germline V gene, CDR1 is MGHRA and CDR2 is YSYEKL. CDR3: CASSQEGGQETQYF. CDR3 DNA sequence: TGCGCCAGCAGCCAAGAAGGAGGTCAAGAGACCCAGTACTTC.